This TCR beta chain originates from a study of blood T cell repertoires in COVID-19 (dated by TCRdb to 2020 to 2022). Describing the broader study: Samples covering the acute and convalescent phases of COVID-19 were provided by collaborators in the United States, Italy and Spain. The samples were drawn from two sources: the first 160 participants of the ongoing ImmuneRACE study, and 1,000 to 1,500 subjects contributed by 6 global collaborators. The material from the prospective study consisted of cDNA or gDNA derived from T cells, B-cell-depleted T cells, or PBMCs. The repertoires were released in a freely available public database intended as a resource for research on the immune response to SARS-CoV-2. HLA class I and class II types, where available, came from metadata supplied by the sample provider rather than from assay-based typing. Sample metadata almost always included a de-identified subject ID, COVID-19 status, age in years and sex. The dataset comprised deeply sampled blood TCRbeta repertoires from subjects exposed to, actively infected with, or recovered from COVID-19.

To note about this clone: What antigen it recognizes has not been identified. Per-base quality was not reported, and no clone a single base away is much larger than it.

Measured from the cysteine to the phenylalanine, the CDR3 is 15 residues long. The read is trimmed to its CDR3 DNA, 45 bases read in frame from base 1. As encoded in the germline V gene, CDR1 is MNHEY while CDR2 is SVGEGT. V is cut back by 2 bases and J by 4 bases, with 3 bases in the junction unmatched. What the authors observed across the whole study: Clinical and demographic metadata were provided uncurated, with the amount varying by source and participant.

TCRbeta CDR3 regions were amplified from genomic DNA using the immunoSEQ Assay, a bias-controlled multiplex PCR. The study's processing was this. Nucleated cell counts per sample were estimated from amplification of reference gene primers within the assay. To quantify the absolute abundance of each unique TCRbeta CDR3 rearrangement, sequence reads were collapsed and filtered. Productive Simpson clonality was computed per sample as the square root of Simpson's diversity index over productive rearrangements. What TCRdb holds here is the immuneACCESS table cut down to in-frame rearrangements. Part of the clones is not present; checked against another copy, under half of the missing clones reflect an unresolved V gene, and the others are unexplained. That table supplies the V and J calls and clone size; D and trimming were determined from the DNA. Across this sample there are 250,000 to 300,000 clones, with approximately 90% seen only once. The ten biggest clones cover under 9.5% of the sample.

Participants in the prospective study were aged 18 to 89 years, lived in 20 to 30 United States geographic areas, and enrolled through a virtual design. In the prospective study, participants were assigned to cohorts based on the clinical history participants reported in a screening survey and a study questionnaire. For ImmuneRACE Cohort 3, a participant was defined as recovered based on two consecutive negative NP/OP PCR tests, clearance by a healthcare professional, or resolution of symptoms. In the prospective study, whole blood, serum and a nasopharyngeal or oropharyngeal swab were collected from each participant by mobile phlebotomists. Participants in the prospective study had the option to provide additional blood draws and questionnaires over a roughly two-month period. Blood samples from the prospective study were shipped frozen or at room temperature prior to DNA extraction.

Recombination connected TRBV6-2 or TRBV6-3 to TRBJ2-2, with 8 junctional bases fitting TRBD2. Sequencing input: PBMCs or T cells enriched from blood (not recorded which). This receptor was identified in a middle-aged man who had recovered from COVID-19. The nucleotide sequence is TGTGCCAGCAGTTACAGCGGGAGCAGCACCGGGGAGCTGTTTTTT. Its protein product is CASSYSGSSTGELFF.